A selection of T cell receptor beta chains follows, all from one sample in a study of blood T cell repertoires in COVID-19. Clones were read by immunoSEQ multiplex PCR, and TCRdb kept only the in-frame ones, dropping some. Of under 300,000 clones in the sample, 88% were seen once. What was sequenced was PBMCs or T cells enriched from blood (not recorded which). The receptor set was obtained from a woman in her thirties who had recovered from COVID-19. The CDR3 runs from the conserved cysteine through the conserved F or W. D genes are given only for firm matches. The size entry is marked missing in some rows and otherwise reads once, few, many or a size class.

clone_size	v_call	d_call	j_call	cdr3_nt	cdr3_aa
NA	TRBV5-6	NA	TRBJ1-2	TGTGCCAGCAGCTTAATGGGCAGCTATGGCTACACCTTC	CASSLMGSYGYTF
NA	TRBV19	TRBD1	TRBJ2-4	TGTGCCAGTTCCGGGACAGTGAAGTACTTC	CASSGTVKYF
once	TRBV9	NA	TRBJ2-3	TGTGCCAGCAGCGTAGTACTAGTGCATGATACGCAGTATTTT	CASSVVLVHDTQYF
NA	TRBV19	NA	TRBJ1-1	TGTGCCAGTAGTCGCGCCTATTCCACTGGAGCTTTCTTT	CASSRAYSTGAFF
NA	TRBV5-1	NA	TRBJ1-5	TGCGCCAGCAGCCCTACCCCGGCGGGGAGCAATCAGCCCCAGCATTTT	CASSPTPAGSNQPQHF
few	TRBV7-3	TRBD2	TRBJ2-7	TGTGCCAGCAGCTTATCTAGCGGGAGGGAGCAGTACTTC	CASSLSSGREQYF
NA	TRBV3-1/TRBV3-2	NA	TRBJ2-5	TGTGCCAGCAGCCAAGATTCGGTGAGGGAGACCCAGTACTTC	CASSQDSVRETQYF
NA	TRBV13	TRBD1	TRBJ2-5	TGTGCCAGCAGTCTCCGGACAGGGTTGAGGACCCAGTACTTC	CASSLRTGLRTQYF
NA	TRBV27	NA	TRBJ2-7	TGTGCCAGCATTAGACTCGCCTACGAGCAGTACTTC	CASIRLAYEQYF
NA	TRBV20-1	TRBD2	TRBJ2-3	TGCAGTGCTAGTGGACTAGCGGGGGGCACAGATACGCAGTATTTT	CSASGLAGGTDTQYF
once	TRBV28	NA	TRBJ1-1	TGTGCCAGCAGTTTATGGGACAGCTTTAACGTTGAAGCTTTCTTT	CASSLWDSFNVEAFF
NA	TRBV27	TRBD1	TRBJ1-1	TGTGCCAGCAGGGGACAGGGCGTCGTAGGGGCTTTCTTT	CASRGQGVVGAFF
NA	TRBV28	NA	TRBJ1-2	TGTGCCAGCAGTACCCCCGGGCGGAGGGGTGGCTATGGCTACACCTTC	CASSTPGRRGGYGYTF
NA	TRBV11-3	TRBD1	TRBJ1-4	TGTGCCAGCAGCTTTCGATTCGGACAGGGCGGAGATGAAAAACTGTTTTTT	CASSFRFGQGGDEKLFF
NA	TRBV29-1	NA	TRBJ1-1	TGCAGCGTTGCCCCCAAATTAAGGAGAAACACTGAAGCTTTCTTT	CSVAPKLRRNTEAFF
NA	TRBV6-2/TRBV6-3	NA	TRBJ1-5	TGTGCCAGCAGTTCCCGGGGACTGAGGGGAGAGCCCCAGCATTTT	CASSSRGLRGEPQHF
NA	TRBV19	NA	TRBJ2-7	TGTGCCAGTAGGGAGGCCGGGACACAATACGAGCAGTACTTC	CASREAGTQYEQYF
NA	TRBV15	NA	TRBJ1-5	TGTGCCACCAGCAGAGATCGGGGGGCTTGGGAGCCCCAGCATTTT	CATSRDRGAWEPQHF
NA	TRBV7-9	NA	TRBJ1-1	TGTGCCAGCAGCTTCGAGGGGGACACTGAAGCTTTCTTT	CASSFEGDTEAFF
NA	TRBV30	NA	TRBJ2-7	TGTGCCTGGGCACGTTCTAGTGCGGCGGGTGAAGAGCAGTACTTC	CAWARSSAAGEEQYF
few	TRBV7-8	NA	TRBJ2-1	TGTGCCAGCAGCCCCCGGCTAGCGAGGAACAATGAGCAGTTCTTC	CASSPRLARNNEQFF
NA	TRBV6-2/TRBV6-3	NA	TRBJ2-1	TGTGCCAGCAGCACTGCTAGAAATGAGCAGTTCTTC	CASSTARNEQFF
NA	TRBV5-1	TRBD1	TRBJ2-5	TGCGCCAGCAGCTTGGCCATTTTGGGACAGCAAGAGACCCAGTACTTC	CASSLAILGQQETQYF
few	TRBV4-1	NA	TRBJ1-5	TGCGCCAGCAGCCCCAGGGGCCCGGGTGGTCAGCCCCAGCATTTT	CASSPRGPGGQPQHF
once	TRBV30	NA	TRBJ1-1	TGTGCCCTGACGCGGGGGTGGAGGAACACTGAAGCTTTCTTT	CALTRGWRNTEAFF
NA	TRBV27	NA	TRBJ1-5	TGTGCCAGCAGTCTCAGGGGCCCCAATCAGCCCCAGCATTTT	CASSLRGPNQPQHF
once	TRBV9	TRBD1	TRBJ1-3	TGCGCCAGCAGGGGGGGGACTTCTGGAAACACCATATATTTT	CASRGGTSGNTIYF
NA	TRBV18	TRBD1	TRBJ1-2	TGTGCCAGCTCACCGGACAGGGAGGAAGGCTACACCTTC	CASSPDREEGYTF
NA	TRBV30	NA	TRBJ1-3	TGTGCCTGGACGGGAGACTCTGGAAACACCATATATTTT	CAWTGDSGNTIYF
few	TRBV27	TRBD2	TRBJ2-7	TGTGCCAGCTCCACTAGGGCTAGCGGGAGTAGCGTGCAGTACTTC	CASSTRASGSSVQYF
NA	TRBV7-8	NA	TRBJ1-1	TGTGCCAGCAGCTTACTATGGAACACTGAAGCTTTCTTT	CASSLLWNTEAFF
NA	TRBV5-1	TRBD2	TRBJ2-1	TGCGCCAGCAGCTCGAAGCTAGCGGGGGGGGCTGCAAATGAGCAGTTCTTC	CASSSKLAGGAANEQFF
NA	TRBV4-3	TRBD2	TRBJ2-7	TGCGCCAGCAGCCAAGGAACTAGCGGGGCCTACGAGCAGTACTTC	CASSQGTSGAYEQYF
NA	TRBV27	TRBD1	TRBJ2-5	TGTGCCAGCAGTGACAGGGGTGGAGGCCCTGGGGAGACCCAGTACTTC	CASSDRGGGPGETQYF
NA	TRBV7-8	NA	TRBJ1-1	TGTGCCAGCACCTCCCCAAGCCTTCAAGCCATGAACACTGAAGCTTTCTTT	CASTSPSLQAMNTEAFF
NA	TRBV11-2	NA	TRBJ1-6	TGTGCCAGCAGCTTATCACAGATTAATTCACCCCTCCACTTT	CASSLSQINSPLHF
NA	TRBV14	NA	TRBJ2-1	TGTGCCAGCAGCCAAGAGGCACCTTGGGAGTTGGGTACTGAGCAGTTCTTC	CASSQEAPWELGTEQFF
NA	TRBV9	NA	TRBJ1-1	TGTGCCAGCAGCGTAGGTACTAACACTGAAGCTTTCTTT	CASSVGTNTEAFF
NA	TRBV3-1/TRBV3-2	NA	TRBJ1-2	TGTGCCAGCAGCCACCAGACGGGAATCCTCTATGGCTACACCTTC	CASSHQTGILYGYTF
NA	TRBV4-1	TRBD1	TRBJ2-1	TGCGCCAGCAGCCAATTTACTCCGGGACAGGGACCCTACAATGAGCAGTTCTTC	CASSQFTPGQGPYNEQFF
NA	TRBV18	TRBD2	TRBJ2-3	TGTGCCAGCAGACCCAGACTAGCGGGGGGGCCGGGAGATACGCAGTATTTT	CASRPRLAGGPGDTQYF
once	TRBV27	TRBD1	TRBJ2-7	TGTGCCAGCAGTTTAAGGGGACAGGTGGCCTACGAGCAGTACTTC	CASSLRGQVAYEQYF
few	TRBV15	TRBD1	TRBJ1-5	TGTGCCACCAGGGGCGAGGGGGCGTATCAGCCCCAGCATTTT	CATRGEGAYQPQHF
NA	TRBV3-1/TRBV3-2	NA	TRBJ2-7	TGTGCCAGCAGCCAAGATAGTATAGTCCGCCGCGAGCAGTACTTC	CASSQDSIVRREQYF
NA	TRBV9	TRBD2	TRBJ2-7	TGTGCCAGCAGCGTAGGGTTAGCGGGCTCCTACGAGCAGTACTTC	CASSVGLAGSYEQYF
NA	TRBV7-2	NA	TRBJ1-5	TGTGCCAGCAGCTTAGCCCGCGGGCAGCCCCAGCATTTT	CASSLARGQPQHF
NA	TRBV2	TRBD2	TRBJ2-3	TGTGCCAGCAGTGAGACTAGCGGGAGTCCAGATACGCAGTATTTT	CASSETSGSPDTQYF
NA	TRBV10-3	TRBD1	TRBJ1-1	TGTGCCATCAGCCAGACAGGGCGGGACACTGAAGCTTTCTTT	CAISQTGRDTEAFF
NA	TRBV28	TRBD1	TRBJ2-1	TGTGCCAGCAGTTTAATGGGGACAGGGTACAATGAGCAGTTCTTC	CASSLMGTGYNEQFF
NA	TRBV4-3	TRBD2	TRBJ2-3	TGCGCCAGCAGCCTGGGAGCGGGGGGTGACACAGATACGCAGTATTTT	CASSLGAGGDTDTQYF
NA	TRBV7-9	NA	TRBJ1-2	TGTGCCAGCAGCCGAGATGGGCTCTCTGGCTACACCTTC	CASSRDGLSGYTF
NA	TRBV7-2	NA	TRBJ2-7	TGTGCCAGCAGCTTAGTCCACAGGGTATCCTACGAGCAGTACTTC	CASSLVHRVSYEQYF
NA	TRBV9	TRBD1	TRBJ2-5	TGTGCCAGCAGCATAGGACAGGGAGAGACCCAGTACTTC	CASSIGQGETQYF
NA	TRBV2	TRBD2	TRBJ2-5	TGTGCCAGCAGTCAACCGGGACTAAGGGCCGAGACCCAGTACTTC	CASSQPGLRAETQYF